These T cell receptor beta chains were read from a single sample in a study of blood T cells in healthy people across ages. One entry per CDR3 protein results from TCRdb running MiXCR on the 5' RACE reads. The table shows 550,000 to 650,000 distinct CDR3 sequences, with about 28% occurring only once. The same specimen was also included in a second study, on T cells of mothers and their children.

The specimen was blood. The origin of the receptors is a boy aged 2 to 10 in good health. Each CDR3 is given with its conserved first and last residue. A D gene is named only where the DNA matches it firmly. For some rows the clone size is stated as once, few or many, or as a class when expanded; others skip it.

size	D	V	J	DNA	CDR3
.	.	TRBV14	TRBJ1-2	TGTGCCAGCAGCCAAGACAGGACCAACTATGGCTACACCTTC	CASSQDRTNYGYTF
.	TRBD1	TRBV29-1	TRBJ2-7	TGCAGCGTCCGTCGGGGACAGACCTACGAGCAGTACTTC	CSVRRGQTYEQYF
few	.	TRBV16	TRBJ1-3	TGTGCCAGCAGCCAATCAACAGGGTTAAGAAACACCATATATTTT	CASSQSTGLRNTIYF
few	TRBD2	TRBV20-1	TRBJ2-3	TGCAGTGCTAGGAGAGCGGGGGATACGCAGTATTTT	CSARRAGDTQYF
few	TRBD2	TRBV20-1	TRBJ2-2	TGCAGTGCTAGAGATAGGACTAGCGGACTAACCGGGGAGCTGTTTTTT	CSARDRTSGLTGELFF
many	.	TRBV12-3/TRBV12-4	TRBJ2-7	TGTGCCAGCAGTTTAGCTGGGGATGAGCAGTACTTC	CASSLAGDEQYF
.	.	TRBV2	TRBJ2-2	TGTGCCAGCAGGGGGGGCCCCACCGGGGAGCTGTTTTTT	CASRGGPTGELFF
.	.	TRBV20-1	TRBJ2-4	TGCAGTGCCCGGGACCCAAACATTCAGTACTTC	CSARDPNIQYF
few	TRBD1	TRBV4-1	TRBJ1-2	TGCGCCAGCAGCCAAGATGGCCCGACAGGGAACGGCTACACCTTC	CASSQDGPTGNGYTF
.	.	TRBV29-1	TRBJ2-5	TGCAGCGTCCCCGGGACGGGGACCCAGTACTTC	CSVPGTGTQYF
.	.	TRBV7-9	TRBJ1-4	TGTGCCAGCAGTAGGAGGGAGGAGGAAAAACTGTTTTTT	CASSRREEEKLFF
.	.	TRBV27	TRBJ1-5	TGTGCCAGCAGTTTAGTGGCTTACAATCAGCCCCAGCATTTT	CASSLVAYNQPQHF
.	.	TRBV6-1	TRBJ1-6	TGTGCCAGCAGTGAAGCCCTGTATAATTCACCCCTCCACTTT	CASSEALYNSPLHF
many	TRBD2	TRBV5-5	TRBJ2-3	TGTGCCAGCAGCTGGACTAGCGGCACAGATACGCAGTATTTT	CASSWTSGTDTQYF
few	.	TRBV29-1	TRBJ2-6	TGCAGCGTTGGCTGGGAACAGGTCGGGGCCAACGTCCTGACTTTC	CSVGWEQVGANVLTF
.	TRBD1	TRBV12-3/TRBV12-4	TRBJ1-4	TGTGCCAGCAGTTTTCGGACAGGACGGAATGAAAAACTGTTTTTT	CASSFRTGRNEKLFF
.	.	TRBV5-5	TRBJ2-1	TGTGCCAGCAGAATGGCCCGGCGGGACTCCCCCTACAATGAGCAGTTCTTC	CASRMARRDSPYNEQFF
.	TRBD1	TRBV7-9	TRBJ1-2	TGTGCCAGCAGCTTCACAGGGGAGGGCTATGGCTACACCTTC	CASSFTGEGYGYTF
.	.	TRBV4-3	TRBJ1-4	TGCGCCAGCAGCCAAGCCCAGGGGTTTAATGAAAAACTGTTTTTT	CASSQAQGFNEKLFF
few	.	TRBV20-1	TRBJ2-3	TGCAGTGCCCGAGGGCTAGCGAGATACACAGATACGCAGTATTTT	CSARGLARYTDTQYF
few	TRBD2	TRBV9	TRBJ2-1	TGTGCCAGCAGCGGTTACATCTTTAGCGGGGGAGACTACAATGAGCAGTTCTTC	CASSGYIFSGGDYNEQFF
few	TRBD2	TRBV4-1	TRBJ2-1	TGCGCCAGCAGCCAAGATCGACTAGCGGGAGTAAATGAGCAGTTCTTC	CASSQDRLAGVNEQFF
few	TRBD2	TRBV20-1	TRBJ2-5	TGCAGTGCCCAACTTCGGGAGGGTGAGACCCAGTACTTC	CSAQLREGETQYF
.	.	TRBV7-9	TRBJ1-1	TGTGCCAGCAGCTTCCAGGGCGCCCAGAACACTGAAGCTTTCTTT	CASSFQGAQNTEAFF
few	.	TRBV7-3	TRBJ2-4	TGTGCCAGCAGCCCCAGCCTGAGGGGAAACATTCAGTACTTC	CASSPSLRGNIQYF
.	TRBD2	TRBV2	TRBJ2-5	TGTGCCAGCAGGTCGGGCCCAGCGGGGGGGGCTGAGACCCAGTACTTC	CASRSGPAGGAETQYF
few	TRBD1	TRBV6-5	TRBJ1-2	TGTGCCAGCAGTTCCAATCGACAGGGCGCTAACTATGGCTACACCTTC	CASSSNRQGANYGYTF
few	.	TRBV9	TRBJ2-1	TGTGCCAGCAGCGTAGAGTCTGTTTACAATGAGCAGTTCTTC	CASSVESVYNEQFF
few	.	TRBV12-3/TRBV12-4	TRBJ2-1	TGTGCCAGCAGTTTATTCGGCAGGTCTAAAAGCTCCTACAATGAGCAGTTCTTC	CASSLFGRSKSSYNEQFF
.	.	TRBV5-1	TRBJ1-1	TGCGCCAGCAGCTTGTGGGGCAGCGCGACACTGAACACTGAAGCTTTCTTT	CASSLWGSATLNTEAFF